The 32 T cell receptor beta chains below all came from one sample that was sequenced in a study of early T cells in non-severe SARS-CoV-2 infection. TCRdb re-analysed the 5' RACE reads in MiXCR, keeping a single row per CDR3 protein. The repertoire has tens of thousands of distinct CDR3 sequences, roughly a tenth of them found once; the top ten carry 6.5%. The specimen was whole blood. These receptor sequences come from an adult who was a healthcare worker with PCR-confirmed SARS-CoV-2 infection or an uninfected control (not recorded which).

In its sample, this clonotype was seen many times. The chain is built from TRBV12-3 or TRBV12-4 and TRBJ2-1, with TRBD2 matching over 12 bases. V shed 6 bases, J shed 15 bases, and the junction held 12 bases outside the gene matches. The CDR3 length is 14 residues. DNA of the CDR3: TGTGCCAGCAGCGCCGCGCTAGCGGGAGGGCCTCGGTTCTTC. It specifies CASSAALAGGPRFF.

This clonotype was found many times. CDR3: CASSSGLHNYGYTF. As DNA, the CDR3 is TGTGCCAGCAGTTCGGGACTCCATAACTATGGCTACACCTTC. The chain recombines TRBV28 with TRBJ1-2; D might be TRBD1 (5 bases). CDR3 length: 14 residues. Trimming cost V 4 bases and J 1 base, with 10 bases left between them. From germline, CDR1 is MDHEN and CDR2 SYDVKM.

This clonotype has only a few counts. This chain uses TRBV11-3 with TRBJ2-2, with TRBD2 as a possible D gene (7 bases). This CDR3 is built from 15 residues. With 5 bases removed from V and 5 bases from J, the gap between germline ends came to 15 bases. The germline gives CDR1 SGHNT, CDR2 YENEEA. The CDR3: CASSVWGGSTGELFF. The CDR3 DNA follows: TGTGCCAGCAGCGTCTGGGGGGGCTCTACCGGGGAGCTGTTTTTT.

This clonotype was detected ten times or more. The gene calls are TRBV7-8 and TRBJ2-7, with TRBD2 matching over 13 bases. V gave up 8 bases and J gave up 4 bases; unmatched junction bases: 5. Per the germline V gene, CDR1 is SGHVS and CDR2 is FQNEAQ. This CDR3 region has 14 residues. CDR3 residues: CASRRLAGGYEQYF. The CDR3 DNA is TGTGCCAGCCGGCGACTAGCGGGGGGTTACGAGCAGTACTTC.

This clonotype was seen only a few times. The chain links TRBV10-3 to TRBJ1-2; 8 positions match TRBD1. Per the germline V gene, CDR1 is ENHRY and CDR2 is SYGVKD. V dropped 6 bases and J dropped 10; count of bases not matched to a gene: 16. There are 15 residues in the CDR3. CDR3 sequence (DNA): TGTGCCATCAGCGAGAGACAGGGGCGTATGCTCCTCTACACCTTC. It specifies CAISERQGRMLLYTF.

In the case of this clonotype: A single base separates this from a much larger clone, so it may be a read error. This chain connects TRBV19 to TRBJ2-7; D may correspond to TRBD1 or TRBD2 (5 bases each). The CDR3 is 15 residues long. Germline CDR1 and CDR2: LNHDA and SQIVND (reference sequence). Between the trimmed V and J ends, which lost 5 bases and 3 bases, there was a span of 17 bases. The CDR3: CASSRESGPHYEQYF. The CDR3 nucleotides are TGTGCCAGTAGTCGAGAGTCGGGACCCCACTACGAGCAGTACTTC.

This clonotype was recorded a few times. This rearrangement joins TRBV4-3 to TRBJ2-5, with TRBD2 as a possible D gene (6 bases). Trimming removed 4 bases at V and 4 bases at J, with 13 bases between. CDR1 and CDR2 (germline): LGHNA, YSLEER. The CDR3 length is 14 residues. The CDR3 coding sequence is TGCGCCAGCAGCCCCGGAGGGTCGGTAGAGACCCAGTACTTC. Protein sequence: CASSPGGSVETQYF.

This clonotype has at least ten counts. The gene calls are TRBV20-1 and TRBJ2-3, with TRBD2 identical over 7 bases. V dropped 3 bases and J dropped 4; count of bases not matched to a gene: 7. Germline-derived CDR1 and CDR2 are DFQATT and SNEGSKA (reference sequence). CDR3 length: 14 amino acids. The CDR3 region is CSAREGGPSDTQYF. CDR3 nucleotide sequence: TGCAGTGCTAGGGAGGGAGGGCCGTCAGATACGCAGTATTTT.

This clonotype showed up just a few times. The junction does not match germline at one end; this may be a read error. V and J are TRBV12-3 or TRBV12-4 and TRBJ2-4; possible D gene TRBD1, 7 bases. The CDR3 totals 13 residues. CDR3 nucleotides: TGTGCCAGCAGCCCGGGAGTTAGAGGGGGCCAGTCCTTC. Its protein product is CASSPGVRGGQSF.

The sample holds many counts of this clonotype. The chain employs TRBV20-1 and TRBJ2-1; 10 nucleotides match TRBD2. CDR3 length: 15 amino acids. Germline V lookup: CDR1 DFQATT, CDR2 SNEGSKA (reference sequence). The V and J ends lost 0 bases and 8 bases, in that order; junction bases with no gene match: 7. The CDR3 coding sequence is TGCAGTGCTAGAGATGATGGGACTAGCGACGATGAGCAGTTCTTC. Protein sequence: CSARDDGTSDDEQFF.

This clonotype appeared many times. The V gene is TRBV12-3 or TRBV12-4, the J gene TRBJ2-3; 12 nucleotides line up with TRBD2. Trimming at V came to 6 bases and at J to 5 bases, leaving 9 bases not matched to a gene. The CDR3 is 16 amino acids. The CDR3 bases are TGTGCCAGCAGCTCTAGCGGGAGGGCCGCGGGAGATACGCAGTATTTT. Amino acid sequence: CASSSSGRAAGDTQYF.

The genes are TRBV7-9 and TRBJ2-7; D possibly corresponds to TRBD1 (6 bases). The CDR3 contains 15 residues. CDR1 SEHNR and CDR2 FQNEAQ come from the germline V gene (reference sequence). V gave up 5 bases and J gave up 1 base, with 15 bases separating them. The CDR3 loop reads CASSLQGSGSYEQYF. In nucleotides, the CDR3 is TGTGCCAGCAGCCTACAGGGTAGTGGGTCCTACGAGCAGTACTTC.

This clonotype has at least ten counts. The chain employs TRBV7-2 and TRBJ1-5; D not certain. Germline values: CDR1 SGHTA, CDR2 FQGNSA. Between the trimmed V and J ends, which lost 5 bases and 4 bases, there was a span of 9 bases. The CDR3 is 13 residues long. CDR3 loop: CASSPTLNQPQHF. CDR3 DNA sequence: TGTGCCAGCAGCCCGACCCTAAATCAGCCCCAGCATTTT.

The J gene is TRBJ2-5, the V gene TRBV11-2; D not certain. Trimming stripped 4 bases from V and 3 bases from J, with 6 bases between. Germline loops: CDR1 SGHAT, CDR2 FQNNGV. CDR3 length: 12 residues. In nucleotides, the CDR3 is TGTGCCAGCAGCTCCGCTGAAGAGACCCAGTACTTC. Its protein is CASSSAEETQYF.

This clonotype was found many times. The chain carries TRBV6-5 and TRBJ1-2, with TRBD1 matching 7 bases. V gave up 0 bases and J gave up 4 bases; unmatched junction bases: 5. The length of the CDR3 is 15 residues. Germline CDR1 is MNHEY and CDR2 is SVGAGI. CDR3 DNA: TGTGCCAGCAGTTACTCCCAGGGGGGCTTCTATGGCTACACCTTC. It yields the protein CASSYSQGGFYGYTF.

This clonotype was observed at least ten times. V is TRBV4-3 and J is TRBJ2-3, with 11 bases lining up with TRBD2. Germline V gene sequence: CDR1 LGHNA, CDR2 YSLEER. Trimming removed 4 bases from V and 2 bases from J; junction bases left unmatched: 5. CDR3 size: 16 residues. Here the CDR3 DNA reads TGCGCCAGCAGCCGCGGGACTAGCGGTCACACAGATACGCAGTATTTT. Translation gives CASSRGTSGHTDTQYF.

The chain couples TRBV29-1 to TRBJ1-2, with no clear D. The germline V and J ends were trimmed by 4 bases and 8 bases, with 11 bases remaining between them. The CDR3 is made up of 11 amino acids. Looked up from germline, CDR1 is SQVTM and CDR2 is ANQGSEA. The CDR3 bases are TGCAGCGTTGTAATTGCGAAGGGCTACACCTTC. Translation: CSVVIAKGYTF.

V usage is TRBV20-1 and J usage is TRBJ2-1; possibly TRBD2 for D (5 bases). The length of the CDR3 is 12 residues. V was pared by 3 bases and J by 5 bases, with 8 bases between. Germline V gene lookup returns CDR1 DFQATT and CDR2 SNEGSKA (reference sequence). CDR3 bases: TGCAGTGCTAGTAGCGAGAACAATGAGCAGTTCTTC. Protein sequence: CSASSENNEQFF.

The V call is TRBV9, the J call TRBJ1-2, with D possibly being TRBD1 (5 bases). Trimming took off 3 bases at V and 0 bases at J, with 12 bases between the two ends. Per the germline V gene, CDR1 is SGDLS and CDR2 is YYNGEE. CDR3 length: 15 amino acids. The DNA for the CDR3 is TGTGCCAGCAGCGCCGGGGACGGGACTAACTATGGCTACACCTTC. Translation gives CASSAGDGTNYGYTF.

This clonotype appeared many times. The V gene is TRBV10-3, the J gene TRBJ1-3; 9 nucleotides agree with TRBD1. CDR1 is ENHRY, CDR2 SYGVKD, per germline. V was pared by 10 bases and J by 0 bases, with 10 bases of the junction left unmatched. CDR3 length: 16 residues. The CDR3 is CATWDRAHLSGNTIYF. Here the CDR3 DNA reads TGTGCCACCTGGGACAGGGCCCATCTCTCTGGAAACACCATATATTTT.

Regarding this clonotype: This could be a read error, since a much larger clone is one nucleotide away. J is TRBJ2-4 and V is TRBV20-1; D is ambiguous. Germline assignment: CDR1 DFQATT and CDR2 SNEGSKA (reference sequence). The CDR3 extends over 14 amino acids. The CDR3 region is CSVRERLSKNIQYF. CDR3 coding DNA: TGCAGTGTTAGAGAACGACTTTCTAAAAACATTCAGTACTTC.

The rearrangement links TRBV20-1 to TRBJ1-4; no reliable D call. Germline V gene sequence: CDR1 DFQATT, CDR2 SNEGSKA (reference sequence). The CDR3 extends over 13 amino acids. The V gene lost 0 bases and the J gene lost 11 bases, with 13 bases spanning the gap. The CDR3 reads CSARDVTSKKLFF. As DNA, the CDR3 is TGCAGTGCTAGAGATGTAACTTCCAAGAAACTGTTTTTT.

This clonotype has a count of ten or more. The chain has TRBV6-2 or TRBV6-3 and TRBJ2-1; TRBD2 is a possible D gene (6 bases). Trimming pared 5 bases from V and 10 bases from J, leaving 12 bases between. The germline CDR1 and CDR2 sequences are MNHEY and SVGEGT. The CDR3 sequence is 12 residues long. CDR3 residues: CASSKTSREQFF. CDR3 sequence (DNA): TGTGCCAGCAGTAAGACTAGTAGAGAGCAGTTCTTC.

There are many counts of this clonotype. The chain is built from TRBV6-2 or TRBV6-3 and TRBJ2-1; no reliable D call. CDR1 MNHEY and CDR2 SVGEGT come from the germline V gene. The CDR3 has 12 residues. Trimming cost V 2 bases and J 5 bases, with 4 bases left between them. CDR3 sequence reads: CASSYLDNEQFF. The CDR3 coding sequence is TGTGCCAGCAGTTACCTTGACAATGAGCAGTTCTTC.

This clonotype was recorded at least ten times. V and J are TRBV6-5 and TRBJ2-6; D is ambiguous. The CDR3 is 13 residues long. CDR1 is MNHEY and CDR2 is SVGAGI in the germline V gene. The V end was cut by 8 bases, the J end by 0 bases, with 5 bases between. The CDR3 spells CASLRSGANVLTF. The CDR3 DNA reads TGTGCCAGCCTCCGCTCTGGGGCCAACGTCCTGACTTTC.

This clonotype showed up many times. The chain couples TRBV29-1 to TRBJ1-1; D might be TRBD1 (5 bases). V was clipped by 6 bases and J by 3 bases, with 8 bases between them. Germline-derived CDR1 and CDR2 are SQVTM and ANQGSEA. The CDR3 is 11 amino acids. CDR3 bases: TGCAGCGTCGGGGGGGACACTGAAGCTTTCTTT. Its protein product is CSVGGDTEAFF. The whole variable domain, remainder taken from reference TRBV29-1 and TRBJ1-1, is SAVISQKPSRDICQRGTSLTIQCQVDSQVTMMFWYRQQPGQSLTLIATANQGSEATYESGFVIDKFPISRPNLTFSTLTVSNMSPEDSSIYLCSVGGDTEAFFGQGTRLTVV.

This clonotype was observed a few times. This chain links TRBV11-2 with TRBJ2-2; 9 bases are a match to TRBD1. V lost 5 bases to trimming and J lost 0 bases; unmatched junction nucleotides: 4. The CDR3 spans 16 residues. Germline-derived CDR1 and CDR2 are SGHAT and FQNNGV. The CDR3 DNA follows: TGTGCCAGCAGCGGACGACAGGGGGCGAACACCGGGGAGCTGTTTTTT. This sequence encodes CASSGRQGANTGELFF. The variable domain in full, with the rest retrieved from reference TRBV11-2 and TRBJ2-2, is EAGVAQSPRYKIIEKRQSVAFWCNPISGHATLYWYQQILGQGPKLLIQFQNNGVVDDSQLPKDRFSAERLKGVDSTLKIQPAKLEDSAVYLCASSGRQGANTGELFFGEGSRLTVL.

This clonotype was observed a few times. The V gene is TRBV3-1, the J gene TRBJ2-7; the match to TRBD2 covers 9 bases. Germline assignment: CDR1 LGHDT and CDR2 YNNKEL (reference sequence). The ends lost 0 bases at V and 3 bases at J; junction bases unmatched: 3. The CDR3 extends over 15 amino acids. CDR3 sequence reads: CASSQDGSGSYEQYF. CDR3 sequence (DNA): TGTGCCAGCAGCCAAGATGGTAGCGGGAGCTACGAGCAGTACTTC.

This clonotype was seen ten or more times. The chain employs TRBV29-1 and TRBJ2-1, with 9 bases aligning to TRBD2. Germline V lookup: CDR1 SQVTM, CDR2 ANQGSEA. The J segment lost 8 bases and the V segment lost 7 bases, leaving 0 bases of the junction unmatched. The CDR3 is 10 amino acids. Here the CDR3 reads CSGTSDEQFF. CDR3 coding DNA: TGCAGCGGGACTAGCGATGAGCAGTTCTTC.

This clonotype was observed many times. The J gene is TRBJ1-3, the V gene TRBV7-9; TRBD1 aligns across 7 bases. J lost 4 bases, V lost 5 bases, and 8 bases had no gene match. Germline V gives CDR1 SEHNR, CDR2 FQNEAQ (reference sequence). This CDR3 is built from 15 residues. CDR3 DNA sequence: TGTGCCAGCAGCCCCCCGACAGGGTCCGGAAACACCATATATTTT. Amino acids: CASSPPTGSGNTIYF.

This clonotype was seen at least ten times. This sequence joins TRBV7-6 and TRBJ1-1; the D is unclear. Between the trimmed V and J ends, which lost 1 base and 0 bases, there was a span of 15 bases. From germline, CDR1 is SGHVS and CDR2 FNYEAQ. The CDR3 totals 17 residues. CDR3 nucleotide sequence: TGTGCCAGCAGCTTAGAGGTCCGGTTTCTAATGAACACTGAAGCTTTCTTT. It specifies CASSLEVRFLMNTEAFF.

This clonotype came up a few times. The rearrangement links TRBV27 to TRBJ1-1; the match to TRBD1 covers 8 bases. V trimming: 6 bases; J trimming: 11 bases; junction bases outside the gene matches: 5. Germline-derived CDR1 and CDR2 are MNHEY and SMNVEV (reference sequence). CDR3 length: 11 amino acids. The CDR3 reads CASSQGAGAFF. CDR3 nucleotide sequence: TGTGCCAGCAGCCAGGGGGCCGGGGCTTTCTTT.